The 22 T cell receptor beta chains listed next were all sequenced from one sample in a study of cytotoxic CD8 clonotypes in ibrutinib-treated CLL. Only in-frame clones appear in the TCRdb table, and some are missing; sequencing was by immunoSEQ multiplex PCR. The table lists fewer than 150,000 clones, around 84% of them singletons. The sequencing used PBMCs, collected after 24 months of ibrutinib treatment. These receptors originate from a human donor with chronic lymphocytic leukemia.

A few counts support this clone. CDR3 coding DNA: TGTGCCAGCAGCCAAACGCCGACAGGGATAAACTATGGCTACACCTTC. Translating it yields CASSQTPTGINYGYTF. This rearrangement joins TRBV14 to TRBJ1-2, with TRBD1 matching 7 bases. V gave up 2 bases and J gave up 2 bases; unmatched junction bases: 8. This CDR3 is 16 amino acids long. Germline V lookup: CDR1 SGHDN, CDR2 FVKESK.

The rearrangement joins TRBV2 to TRBJ1-1, with no clear D. Germline lookup yields CDR1 SNHLY and CDR2 FYNNEI. This CDR3 contains 12 residues. V gave up 0 bases and J gave up 11 bases, with 10 bases separating them. CDR3 nucleotides: TGTGCCAGCAGTGAAGCGAGAGGGTTGGCTTTCTTT. Protein product: CASSEARGLAFF.

The chain employs TRBV7-6 and TRBJ1-6; D gene uncertain. The germline V and J ends were trimmed by 10 bases and 11 bases, with 12 bases remaining between them. This CDR3 has 11 residues. Germline values: CDR1 SGHVS, CDR2 FNYEAQ. CDR3 DNA: TGTGCCACCCAGCCCCAGGCACCCCTCCACTTT. Translating it yields CATQPQAPLHF.

The genes are TRBV30 and TRBJ1-2; D remains unclear. CDR3 length: 13 residues. Germline CDR1 reads GTSNPN; CDR2 reads SVGIG (reference sequence). The V end was cut by 2 bases, the J end by 8 bases, with 15 bases between. CDR3 coding DNA: TGTGCCTGGAGTCCCGTCCGGGTCGGCGGCTACACCTTC. Amino acid sequence: CAWSPVRVGGYTF.

J is TRBJ2-2 and V is TRBV5-1; no firm D call. CDR3 length: 14 amino acids. Germline V lookup: CDR1 SGHRS, CDR2 YFSETQ. Trimming stripped 3 bases from V and 1 base from J, with 7 bases between. CDR3 in amino acids: CASSSEMNTGELFF. The CDR3, as DNA: TGCGCCAGCAGCTCCGAAATGAACACCGGGGAGCTGTTTTTT.

The J gene is TRBJ2-2, the V gene TRBV5-1; tentatively, D is TRBD1 (5 bases). V was shortened by 1 base and J by 2 bases, with 9 bases between the two germline ends. The CDR3 totals 15 residues. From germline, CDR1 is SGHRS and CDR2 YFSETQ. The CDR3 DNA follows: TGCGCCAGCAGCTTGTTAGGACAAAACACCGGGGAGCTGTTTTTT. As protein: CASSLLGQNTGELFF.

This clone was seen just once. The chain employs TRBV9 and TRBJ2-3; 9 bases are a match to TRBD2. The CDR3 extends over 16 amino acids. Unmatched junction bases numbered 7, after V lost 3 bases and J lost 2 bases. Per germline, CDR1 SGDLS and CDR2 YYNGEE. The CDR3 DNA reads as TGTGCCAGCAGCGCCCTGACTAGCGGATACACAGATACGCAGTATTTT. This translates into CASSALTSGYTDTQYF.

V and J are TRBV20-1 and TRBJ2-3; a weak D match, TRBD1 (6 bases). Germline loops: CDR1 DFQATT, CDR2 SNEGSKA (reference sequence). The CDR3 totals 10 residues. CDR3 sequence reads: CRGGSDTQYF. In DNA, the CDR3 is TGCAGAGGGGGTTCAGATACGCAGTATTTT.

This chain uses TRBV13 with TRBJ1-1; 8 positions agree with TRBD1. CDR1 and CDR2 (germline): PRHDT, FYEKMQ (reference sequence). V shed 4 bases, J shed 4 bases, and the junction held 2 bases outside the gene matches. There are 13 residues in the CDR3. The CDR3 spells CASSYTGGTEAFF. CDR3 DNA: TGTGCCAGCAGCTATACAGGGGGCACTGAAGCTTTCTTT.

The genes are TRBV11-1 and TRBJ2-2, with D unresolved. The CDR3 runs to 13 residues. Germline CDR1 reads SGHAT; CDR2 reads FQDESV (reference sequence). With 7 bases removed from V and 2 bases from J, the gap between germline ends came to 8 bases. CDR3 DNA sequence: TGTGCCAGCACAGGAATAAACACCGGGGAGCTGTTTTTT. Amino acids: CASTGINTGELFF.

The CDR3 sequence is CASSLRESYEQYF. The CDR3 DNA reads TGCGCCAGCAGCTTGAGGGAGTCCTACGAGCAGTACTTC. This chain links TRBV5-1 with TRBJ2-7; possible D gene TRBD2, 5 bases. The CDR3 totals 13 residues. The germline V and J ends were trimmed by 1 base and 1 base, with 6 bases remaining between them. Germline values: CDR1 SGHRS, CDR2 YFSETQ.

V usage is TRBV28 and J usage is TRBJ1-4; a possible D gene is TRBD1 (5 bases). The germline V gene has CDR1 MDHEN and CDR2 SYDVKM. Deletions cut 4 bases from V and 8 bases from J, with 20 bases between. CDR3 length: 16 residues. CDR3 amino acids: CASSSSGQGQGEKLFF. CDR3 DNA: TGTGCCAGCAGTTCGTCCGGTCAGGGTCAAGGGGAAAAACTGTTTTTT.

The V and J genes are TRBV4-2 and TRBJ2-7, with a tentative D call TRBD2 (6 bases). Germline CDR1 is LGHNA and CDR2 is YNFKEQ. The CDR3 sequence is 13 residues long. V shed 1 base and J shed 5 bases, with 9 bases lying between them. As DNA, the CDR3 is TGTGCCAGCAGCCAAGGTTGGGGGGACGAGCAGTACTTC. The encoded protein is CASSQGWGDEQYF.

This clone was counted a single time. The V gene is TRBV6-1, the J gene TRBJ2-6; a weak D match, TRBD1 (6 bases). V lost 2 bases, J lost 4 bases, and 18 bases lay in between. Germline V CDR1 and CDR2: MNHNS, SASEGT. CDR3 size: 18 residues. CDR3 sequence (DNA): TGTGCCAGCAGTGAAAAGGGCAGGGGCTTTGTGGGGGCCAACGTCCTGACTTTC. This sequence encodes CASSEKGRGFVGANVLTF.

The chain has TRBV30 and TRBJ2-2, with TRBD2 identical over 11 bases. With V trimmed by 3 bases and J by 2 bases, 2 bases remained unmatched. CDR1 is GTSNPN, CDR2 SVGIG, per germline (reference sequence). This CDR3 has 15 amino acids. The CDR3 DNA is TGTGCCTGGAGCGGGACTAGCGGTAACACCGGGGAGCTGTTTTTT. Its protein is CAWSGTSGNTGELFF. The full variable domain, in which reference TRBV30 and TRBJ2-2 provide the parts outside the CDR3, is SQTIHQWPATLVQPVGSPLSLECTVEGTSNPNLYWYRQAAGRGLQLLFYSVGIGQISSEVPQNLSASRPQDRQFILSSKKLLLSDSGFYLCAWSGTSGNTGELFFGEGSRLTVL.

The chain couples TRBV19 to TRBJ1-3; D not certain. V lost 7 bases to trimming and J lost 0 bases, with 10 bases between them. The germline CDR1 and CDR2 sequences are LNHDA and SQIVND (reference sequence). The CDR3 has 14 amino acids. The CDR3, as DNA: TGTGCCAGTACCAAATCCAGCTCTGGAAACACCATATATTTT. Amino acids: CASTKSSSGNTIYF. Full variable domain (outside the CDR3, taken from reference TRBV19 and TRBJ1-3): DGGITQSPKYLFRKEGQNVTLSCEQNLNHDAMYWYRQDPGQGLRLIYYSQIVNDFQKGDIAEGYSVSREKKESFPLTVTSAQKNPTAFYLCASTKSSSGNTIYFGEGSWLTVV.

This chain joins TRBV10-3 and TRBJ2-5, with 12 bases that match TRBD2. V dropped 3 bases and J dropped 3; count of bases not matched to a gene: 2. Germline lookup yields CDR1 ENHRY and CDR2 SYGVKD. CDR3 size: 15 residues. The CDR3 bases are TGTGCCATCAGTGAACTAGCGGGGGGCAAAGAGACCCAGTACTTC. Protein sequence: CAISELAGGKETQYF.

Only a few counts were recorded for this clone. The chain uses TRBV6-6 and TRBJ1-3; a weak D match, TRBD1 (5 bases). V was cut by 7 bases and J by 6 bases, with 16 bases left in between. CDR3 size: 14 residues. CDR1 and CDR2 (germline): MNHNY, SVGAGI (reference sequence). CDR3 sequence (DNA): TGTGCCAGCACCCTGGGGGGTGATTCAAACACCATATATTTT. Translating gives CASTLGGDSNTIYF.

This rearrangement joins TRBV28 to TRBJ2-6; no clear D gene. Germline values: CDR1 MDHEN, CDR2 SYDVKM. Trimming took 7 bases from V and 11 from J, leaving 18 bases between them. CDR3 length: 14 amino acids. The CDR3 spells CASNKGRSVDVLTF. For the CDR3, the DNA is TGTGCCAGCAACAAAGGCAGGAGCGTTGACGTCCTGACTTTC.

This chain connects TRBV7-2 to TRBJ1-1; D may be TRBD1 (6 bases). The CDR3 spans 16 residues. Trimming cost V 3 bases and J 1 base, with 15 bases left between them. Germline lookup yields CDR1 SGHTA and CDR2 FQGNSA. CDR3 region: CASSFTFLGQNTEAFF. The CDR3 coding sequence is TGTGCCAGCAGCTTTACTTTCTTGGGACAGAACACTGAAGCTTTCTTT.

This chain connects TRBV30 to TRBJ1-4, with 10 bases identical to TRBD1. The V segment lost 4 bases and the J segment 7 bases; nucleotides outside the gene matches: 6. Germline V lookup: CDR1 GTSNPN, CDR2 SVGIG (reference sequence). CDR3 size: 14 residues. The DNA of the CDR3 is TGTGCCTGGAATCGACAGGGGGCTGGTGAAAAACTGTTTTTT. Residues: CAWNRQGAGEKLFF.

V gene TRBV7-3 combines with J gene TRBJ1-1; D is undetermined. Germline V CDR1 and CDR2: SGHTA, FQGTGA. The CDR3 contains 13 residues. Trimming pared 5 bases from V and 0 bases from J, leaving 7 bases between. This CDR3 is CASSPQMNTEAFF. For the CDR3, the DNA is TGTGCCAGCAGCCCGCAGATGAACACTGAAGCTTTCTTT. Using reference TRBV7-3 and TRBJ1-1 for the parts outside the CDR3, the full variable domain is GAGVSQTPSNKVTEKGKYVELRCDPISGHTALYWYRQSLGQGPEFLIYFQGTGAADDSGLPNDRFFAVRPEGSVSTLKIQRTERGDSAVYLCASSPQMNTEAFFGQGTRLTVV.